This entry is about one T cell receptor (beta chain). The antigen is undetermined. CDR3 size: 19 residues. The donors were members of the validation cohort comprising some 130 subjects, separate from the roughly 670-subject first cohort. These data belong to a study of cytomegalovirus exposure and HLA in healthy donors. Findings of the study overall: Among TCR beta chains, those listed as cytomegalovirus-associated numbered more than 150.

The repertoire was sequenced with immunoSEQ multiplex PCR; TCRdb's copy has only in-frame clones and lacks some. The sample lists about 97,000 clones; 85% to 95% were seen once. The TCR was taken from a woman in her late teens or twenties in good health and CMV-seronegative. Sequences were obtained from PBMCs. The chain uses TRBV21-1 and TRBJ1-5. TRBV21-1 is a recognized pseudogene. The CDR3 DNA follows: TGTGCCAGCAGCAACCATCGGGATCCTTTTTACGATAGCAATCAGCCCCAGCATTTT. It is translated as CASSNHRDPFYDSNQPQHF.